This note documents a single TCR beta chain sequence. The antigen remains undetermined. This sample is drawn from a study of T cells after yellow fever vaccination. Via MiXCR, TCRdb re-called the 5' RACE reads, giving one row per CDR3 protein. The sample gives about 350,000 distinct CDR3 sequences, about 12% of which show up once; 2.5% to 4% is in the top ten. Trimming removed 3 bases from V and 1 base from J, with 7 bases in between. CDR1 and CDR2 from the germline V gene are SGHTA and FQGNSA. CDR3 length equals 13 residues. The study's findings and limits: It was a weaker secondary response, yet one that peaked faster, at day 5 versus 15.

The receptor was derived from a man aged 18 to 29 who received the YFV17D yellow fever vaccine. Sequenced material: CD4+ T cells sorted from PBMCs, taken 15 days after the yellow fever booster vaccination. The genes are TRBV7-2 and TRBJ2-7, with D possibly matching TRBD2 (5 bases). The CDR3 nucleotides read TGTGCCAGCAGCTTCCCGGGGTCCTACGAGCAGTACTTC. Residues: CASSFPGSYEQYF. Combining the CDR3 with reference TRBV7-2 and TRBJ2-7 gives the whole variable domain GAGVSQSPSNKVTEKGKDVELRCDPISGHTALYWYRQSLGQGLEFLIYFQGNSAPDKSGLPSDRFSAERTGGSVSTLTIQRTQQEDSAVYLCASSFPGSYEQYFGPGTRLTVT.